This entry lists 4 T cell receptor beta chains sequenced from one sample in a study of blood T cell repertoires in COVID-19. Sequencing was performed with immunoSEQ multiplex PCR; in TCRdb, only in-frame clones are kept and a portion is missing. Among tens of thousands of clones listed, about 90% were seen once. Input material: peripheral blood. Every receptor here comes from a human donor in a cohort sampled during active COVID-19.

This chain joins TRBV3-1 (or the pseudogene TRBV3-2) and TRBJ1-2; no clear D gene. Germline assignment: CDR1 LGHDT and CDR2 YNNKEL (reference sequence). V lost 4 bases to trimming and J lost 4 bases, with 19 bases between them. The CDR3 has 16 residues. DNA for the CDR3: TGTGCCAGCAGCCCCCCGACACGCTTTCAATTCTATGGCTACACCTTC. Its protein product is CASSPPTRFQFYGYTF.

The rearrangement joins TRBV7-9 to TRBJ1-6; 8 positions agree with TRBD1. With 5 bases clipped from V and 7 bases from J, the junction kept 7 bases outside the gene matches. The CDR3 totals 15 residues. The V gene's germline CDR1 is SEHNR and CDR2 FQNEAQ (reference sequence). The CDR3 loop reads CASSPQGARNSPLHF. DNA of the CDR3: TGTGCCAGCAGCCCCCAGGGGGCGAGAAATTCACCCCTCCACTTT.

This chain connects TRBV12-5 to TRBJ2-7; a possible D gene is TRBD1 (5 bases). Germline V gene lookup returns CDR1 LGHNT and CDR2 FRNRAP. This CDR3 spans 13 amino acids. V lost 5 bases to trimming and J lost 0 bases, with 8 bases between them. The DNA for the CDR3 is TGTGCTAGTGGTCCCCAGGGCTCCTACGAGCAGTACTTC. Translated: CASGPQGSYEQYF.

This sequence joins TRBV5-1 and TRBJ1-6; 9 nucleotides match TRBD1. Germline V lookup: CDR1 SGHRS, CDR2 YFSETQ. The CDR3 extends over 15 amino acids. V dropped 2 bases and J dropped 5; count of bases not matched to a gene: 2. CDR3 in DNA: TGCGCCAGCAGCTTACAGGGGGCGGATAATTCACCCCTCCACTTT. Encoded protein: CASSLQGADNSPLHF.